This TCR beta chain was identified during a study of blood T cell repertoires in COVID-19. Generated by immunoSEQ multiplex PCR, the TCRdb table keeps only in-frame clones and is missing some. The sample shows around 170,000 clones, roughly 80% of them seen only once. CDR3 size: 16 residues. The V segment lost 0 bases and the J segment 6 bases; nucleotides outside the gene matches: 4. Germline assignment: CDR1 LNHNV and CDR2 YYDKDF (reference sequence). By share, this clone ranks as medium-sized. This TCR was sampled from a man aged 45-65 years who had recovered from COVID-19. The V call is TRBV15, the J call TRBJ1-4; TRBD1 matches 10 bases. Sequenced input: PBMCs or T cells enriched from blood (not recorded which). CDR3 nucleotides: TGTGCCACCAGCAGAGATACAGGGACAGGGGATGAAAAACTGTTTTTT. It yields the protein CATSRDTGTGDEKLFF.